Below, 27 T cell receptor beta chains from the same sample are listed, as sequenced in a study of shared clonotypes between healthy human individuals. The table came from immunoSEQ multiplex PCR; TCRdb's copy has only in-frame clones and leaves some out. This sample carries 600,000 or so clones, roughly 96% of them seen once, and the ten largest clones take over 0.095%. Terminally differentiated effector memory CD45RA+ cells were left out of the naive CD8 fraction, which was CD45RO-negative and positively selected for CCR7. Material: naive CD8+ T cells sorted from blood. All receptors come from a woman aged 25 to 45 in good health.

This clone was recorded once. This CDR3 is also generated by other DNA sequences in the sample. The gene calls are TRBV7-9 and TRBJ2-1; D is unresolved. The CDR3 runs to 11 residues. V shed 4 bases and J shed 7 bases, with 5 bases lying between them. Looked up from germline, CDR1 is SEHNR and CDR2 is FQNEAQ (reference sequence). The CDR3 is CASSSLNEQFF. CDR3 in DNA: TGTGCCAGCAGCTCACTGAATGAGCAGTTCTTC.

V usage is TRBV27 and J usage is TRBJ2-5; weak D call: TRBD2 (5 bases). Judging by the DNA end, TRBJ2-7 fits better; the J call may be wrong. Germline V gives CDR1 MNHEY, CDR2 SMNVEV (reference sequence). The CDR3 extends over 14 amino acids. The CDR3 sequence: CASSPLVGSYEQYF. The CDR3 DNA follows: TGTGCCAGCAGTCCTCTGGTGGGGAGCTACGAGCAGTACTTC.

The chain employs TRBV21-1 and TRBJ2-7. TRBV21-1 is noted as a pseudogene. The CDR3 runs 16 residues. As DNA, the CDR3 is TGTGCCAGCAGCGCCCGCCGGGGGGACAGTCCCTACGAGCAGTACTTC. Its protein is CASSARRGDSPYEQYF.

J is TRBJ2-1 and V is TRBV19; 16 bases are a match to TRBD2. V shed 5 bases, J shed 8 bases, and the junction held 3 bases outside the gene matches. The CDR3 covers 15 residues. Germline V gene sequence: CDR1 LNHDA, CDR2 SQIVND (reference sequence). The CDR3 here is CASSGTSGRAYEQFF. CDR3 DNA sequence: TGTGCCAGTAGTGGGACTAGCGGGAGGGCCTATGAGCAGTTCTTC.

The chain carries TRBV28 and TRBJ1-2, with D unresolved. V lost 6 bases to trimming and J lost 8 bases, with 25 bases between them. Germline assignment: CDR1 MDHEN and CDR2 SYDVKM. The CDR3 contains 16 residues. The CDR3 DNA reads TGTGCCAGCAGCGGCTCAGTCCCTCCGGGAGGATGGGGCTACACCTTC. Translating gives CASSGSVPPGGWGYTF.

The rearrangement links TRBV10-1 to TRBJ2-5; 7 nucleotides match TRBD2. CDR1 and CDR2 from the germline V gene are WNHNN and SYGVQD (reference sequence). The CDR3 covers 16 residues. Trimming removed 0 bases from V and 4 bases from J; junction bases left unmatched: 8. CDR3 loop: CASSESTGLNRETQYF. As DNA, the CDR3 is TGCGCCAGCAGTGAGTCGACGGGACTAAATAGAGAGACCCAGTACTTC.

The gene calls are TRBV7-9 and TRBJ2-1; TRBD2 aligns across 10 bases. The germline V gene encodes CDR1 SEHNR and CDR2 FQNEAQ (reference sequence). Germline trimming cut 10 bases from V and 3 bases from J; bases unmatched to any gene: 15. The CDR3 is 17 residues long. The CDR3 protein is CATFLEGRTSGYNEQFF. Written as DNA, the CDR3 is TGTGCCACTTTCTTGGAAGGGCGGACTAGCGGCTACAATGAGCAGTTCTTC.

The chain has TRBV28 and TRBJ1-5; TRBD1 is a possible D gene (5 bases). This CDR3 has 14 amino acids. With 7 bases removed from V and 4 bases from J, the gap between germline ends came to 14 bases. Germline CDR1 and CDR2: MDHEN and SYDVKM. The CDR3 loop is CASTRQQGNQPQHF. CDR3 coding DNA: TGTGCCAGCACCCGACAGCAAGGGAATCAGCCCCAGCATTTT.

About this clone: In the same sample, other DNA sequences code for this CDR3. The V call is TRBV28, the J call TRBJ2-3, with no clear D. In germline, CDR1 is MDHEN, CDR2 SYDVKM. CDR3 length equals 12 residues. With 6 bases removed from V and 3 bases from J, the gap between germline ends came to 7 bases. This chain's CDR3 is CASSYPTDTQYF. The CDR3 DNA sequence: TGTGCCAGCAGCTATCCTACAGATACGCAGTATTTT.

The J gene is TRBJ2-7, the V gene TRBV28, with D possibly matching TRBD1 (6 bases). Germline V lookup: CDR1 MDHEN, CDR2 SYDVKM. V lost 3 bases, J lost 3 bases, and 15 bases lay in between. The CDR3 covers 15 residues. The CDR3 loop reads CASSFSQGVSYEQYF. In DNA form, the CDR3 reads TGTGCCAGCAGTTTCTCACAGGGAGTTAGCTACGAGCAGTACTTC. Combining the CDR3 with reference TRBV28 and TRBJ2-7 gives the whole variable domain DVKVTQSSRYLVKRTGEKVFLECVQDMDHENMFWYRQDPGLGLRLIYFSYDVKMKEKGDIPEGYSVSREKKERFSLILESASTNQTSMYLCASSFSQGVSYEQYFGPGTRLTVT.

V and J are TRBV5-4 and TRBJ2-3; maybe TRBD1 (5 bases). Germline loops: CDR1 SGHNT, CDR2 YYREEE (reference sequence). V was shortened by 3 bases and J by 1 base, with 12 bases between the two germline ends. The CDR3 covers 15 residues. Here the CDR3 reads CASSSRVGGTDTQYF. The CDR3 DNA reads as TGTGCCAGCAGCTCCAGGGTTGGTGGCACAGATACGCAGTATTTT.

The chain uses TRBV10-1 and TRBJ2-6; no reliable D call. This CDR3 comprises 18 residues. The V gene's germline CDR1 is WNHNN and CDR2 SYGVQD (reference sequence). The germline V and J ends were trimmed by 4 bases and 0 bases, with 16 bases remaining between them. CDR3 amino acids: CASSGELPNLSGANVLTF. The DNA of the CDR3 is TGCGCCAGCAGTGGGGAATTACCGAACCTCTCTGGGGCCAACGTCCTGACTTTC.

This chain uses TRBV5-1 with TRBJ2-1; D is uncertain. Germline CDR1 is SGHRS and CDR2 is YFSETQ. The CDR3 extends over 15 amino acids. V gave up 3 bases and J gave up 7 bases, with 17 bases separating them. This chain's CDR3 is CASSWVSSLENEQFF. The DNA for the CDR3 is TGCGCCAGCAGCTGGGTGTCGAGCCTGGAGAATGAGCAGTTCTTC.

The chain combines TRBV2 with TRBJ2-5; possible D gene TRBD2, 5 bases. The J call may be in error: the DNA end matches TRBJ2-7 better. The CDR3 sequence is 14 residues long. Germline V gives CDR1 SNHLY, CDR2 FYNNEI. DNA of the CDR3: TGTGCCAGCAGTGATCCCGGGGTAGCCTACGAGCAGTACTTC. The encoded protein is CASSDPGVAYEQYF.

The chain combines TRBV7-6 with TRBJ2-1; TRBD2 might be the D (5 bases). The CDR3 is 13 residues long. The V gene lost 3 bases and the J gene lost 8 bases, with 11 bases spanning the gap. Germline CDR1 is SGHVS and CDR2 is FNYEAQ. CDR3 sequence reads: CASSLVTEDEQFF. In nucleotides, the CDR3 is TGTGCCAGCAGCTTGGTTACGGAGGATGAGCAGTTCTTC.

In nucleotides, the CDR3 is TGCGCCAGCAGCTTTACTAGCGCCCACTACGAGCAGTACTTC. Protein product: CASSFTSAHYEQYF. The V and J genes are TRBV5-1 and TRBJ2-7, with 7 bases identical to TRBD2. The germline CDR1 and CDR2 sequences are SGHRS and YFSETQ. Losses at the gene ends were 2 bases for V and 3 bases for J; bases not matched to a gene: 5. The CDR3 is 14 amino acids.

The chain employs TRBV2 and TRBJ2-2; TRBD2 aligns across 8 bases. CDR3 length equals 16 residues. Germline V gives CDR1 SNHLY, CDR2 FYNNEI. V gave up 4 bases and J gave up 7 bases; unmatched junction bases: 11. The CDR3 protein is CASSGTAGGTVGELFF. The CDR3 bases are TGTGCCAGCAGTGGTACGGCGGGAGGAACCGTCGGGGAGCTGTTTTTT.

V and J are TRBV29-1 and TRBJ2-7; TRBD2 matches 7 bases. Germline loops: CDR1 SQVTM, CDR2 ANQGSEA. The CDR3 is 13 residues long. The V and J ends lost 6 bases and 3 bases, in that order; junction bases with no gene match: 8. CDR3 in DNA: TGCAGCGTGGGCGGCGGGAGACTCTACGAGCAGTACTTC. Translation: CSVGGGRLYEQYF.

The chain uses TRBV5-4 and TRBJ2-2; D is possibly TRBD1 (5 bases). This CDR3 has 12 amino acids. Trimming cost V 7 bases and J 5 bases, with 9 bases left between them. CDR1 and CDR2 from the germline V gene are SGHNT and YYREEE (reference sequence). The CDR3 region is CASAKGTGELFF. The CDR3 region has the DNA TGTGCCAGCGCTAAGGGGACCGGGGAGCTGTTTTTT.

V gene TRBV14 combines with J gene TRBJ2-7; D not resolved. The CDR3 runs 12 residues. The V end was cut by 4 bases, the J end by 2 bases, with 6 bases between. Germline V CDR1 and CDR2: SGHDN, FVKESK. Written as DNA, the CDR3 is TGTGCCAGCAGCCCAGGAGCCTACGAGCAGTACTTC. Translation: CASSPGAYEQYF.

The rearrangement joins TRBV6-5 to TRBJ2-7, with D tentatively TRBD2 (6 bases). V was shortened by 0 bases and J by 2 bases, with 14 bases between the two germline ends. The germline V gene encodes CDR1 MNHEY and CDR2 SVGAGI. The CDR3 contains 16 residues. The CDR3 spells CASSYSGGNYAYEQYF. CDR3 nucleotide sequence: TGTGCCAGCAGTTACTCGGGCGGGAATTACGCCTACGAGCAGTACTTC.

The chain uses TRBV19 and TRBJ2-2; possibly TRBD1 or TRBD2 for D (5 bases each). CDR1 and CDR2 (germline): LNHDA, SQIVND (reference sequence). The CDR3 is made up of 17 amino acids. V was shortened by 7 bases and J by 4 bases, with 22 bases between the two germline ends. The CDR3 DNA is TGTGCCAGTAACCCCCCAGCGACTTTAGGGACCACCGGGGAGCTGTTTTTT. It specifies CASNPPATLGTTGELFF.

The V call is TRBV5-1, the J call TRBJ2-1, with 7 bases matching TRBD1. The J segment lost 7 bases and the V segment lost 8 bases, leaving 9 bases of the junction unmatched. Germline values: CDR1 SGHRS, CDR2 YFSETQ. CDR3 size: 13 residues. CDR3 coding DNA: TGCGCCAGTGCGAACAGGGGTGGTAATGAGCAGTTCTTC. It yields the protein CASANRGGNEQFF.

This chain joins TRBV30 and TRBJ2-1; 11 bases match TRBD1. The germline V gene has CDR1 GTSNPN and CDR2 SVGIG (reference sequence). Trimming removed 5 bases from V and 14 bases from J; junction bases left unmatched: 8. This CDR3 is built from 12 residues. CDR3 protein: CAWGMGQGVKFF. The CDR3 region has the DNA TGTGCCTGGGGGATGGGACAGGGGGTGAAGTTCTTC.

V and J are TRBV21-1 and TRBJ2-1; the table assigns TRBD1, which was not confirmed against the DNA. TRBV21-1 is designated a pseudogene. CDR3 length: 14 residues. CDR3 sequence: CASSEKPTDNEQFF. The CDR3 DNA reads TGTGCCAGCAGCGAAAAACCGACAGACAATGAGCAGTTCTTC.

The chain is built from TRBV27 and TRBJ2-7, with D unclear. Germline-derived CDR1 and CDR2 are MNHEY and SMNVEV (reference sequence). Trimming left V 4 bases short and J 2 bases short, with 18 bases between. The CDR3 contains 16 residues. CDR3 in DNA: TGTGCCAGCAGTTCATACATACTGGCGCCCGCCTACGAGCAGTACTTC. This sequence encodes CASSSYILAPAYEQYF.

The chain couples TRBV11-2 to TRBJ2-7; TRBD2 might be the D (6 bases). The germline V gene encodes CDR1 SGHAT and CDR2 FQNNGV. This CDR3 has 15 amino acids. V lost 2 bases and J lost 1, with 12 bases in between. CDR3 amino acids: CASSLTSGPSYEQYF. DNA for the CDR3: TGTGCCAGCAGCTTAACGAGCGGGCCGTCCTACGAGCAGTACTTC. Full variable domain (remainder filled in from reference TRBV11-2 and TRBJ2-7): EAGVAQSPRYKIIEKRQSVAFWCNPISGHATLYWYQQILGQGPKLLIQFQNNGVVDDSQLPKDRFSAERLKGVDSTLKIQPAKLEDSAVYLCASSLTSGPSYEQYFGPGTRLTVT.